This TCR beta chain was observed in a study of blood T cell repertoires in COVID-19. Only a few counts were recorded for this clone. In germline, CDR1 is MNHEY, CDR2 SVGEGT. This CDR3 is 15 amino acids long. The V gene end was trimmed by 6 bases and the J gene end by 3 bases; junction bases not matched to a gene: 3. Clones were sequenced by immunoSEQ multiplex PCR, and TCRdb holds only the in-frame ones, with some missing. The data hold about 310,000 clones, with around 90% observed a single time. Sequences were obtained from peripheral blood. The rearrangement links TRBV6-2 or TRBV6-3 to TRBJ2-3; 13 bases match TRBD2. The TCR was taken from a man aged 70-80 years with acute or convalescent COVID-19. CDR3 in amino acids: CASSLLAGGTDTQYF. The DNA for the CDR3 is TGTGCCAGCAGCCTACTAGCGGGAGGGACAGATACGCAGTATTTT.